These T cell receptor beta chains were read from a single sample in a study of T cell repertoires in cytomegalovirus infection. In TCRdb, the reads were re-called with MiXCR into one record per CDR3 protein. The table lists 290,000 or so distinct CDR3 sequences, approximately 10% of them singletons. The sequenced sample was PBMCs. These receptors all stem from a human donor in good health (CMV status not recorded). Some clones in this sample may be carry-over from other donors' samples. The CDR3 runs from the conserved cysteine through the conserved F or W. The D gene is left open where the match is weak. Clone size is not always given. Where it is, it says once, few, many or a class for expanded clones.

few	TRBV14	-	TRBJ2-1	CASSRSRGMTYNEQFF	TGTGCCAGCAGCCGATCCCGGGGCATGACCTACAATGAGCAGTTCTTC
many	TRBV11-3	-	TRBJ2-5	CASSSTGSYQETQYF	TGTGCCAGCAGTTCAACCGGGAGCTACCAAGAGACCCAGTACTTC
few	TRBV5-5	-	TRBJ1-6	CASSLTGSPPLHF	TGTGCCAGCAGCTTGACAGGGTCGCCACCCCTCCACTTT
many	TRBV12-3/TRBV12-4	TRBD2	TRBJ2-6	CASRGGSLPSSGANVLTF	TGTGCCAGCAGGGGGGGGAGCCTGCCCTCCTCTGGGGCCAACGTCCTGACTTTC
many	TRBV24-1	TRBD1	TRBJ1-2	CATSDLSGDREGYTF	TGTGCCACCAGTGATCTGTCGGGGGACAGGGAAGGCTACACCTTC
few	TRBV28	-	TRBJ1-6	CASRLTGRNSPLHF	TGTGCCAGCAGATTGACAGGAAGGAATTCACCCCTCCACTTT
many	TRBV28	-	TRBJ1-1	CASSLSLLNTEAFF	TGTGCCAGCAGTTTATCCCTTCTGAACACTGAAGCTTTCTTT
many	TRBV20-1	-	TRBJ1-6	CSARVWANNSPLHF	TGCAGTGCTAGAGTTTGGGCCAATAATTCACCCCTCCACTTT
-	TRBV19	-	TRBJ2-1	CASSQDAALISYNEQFF	TGTGCCAGTAGTCAGGACGCTGCTTTAATCTCCTACAATGAGCAGTTCTTC
-	TRBV29-1	-	TRBJ2-2	CSAAGIPGELFF	TGCAGCGCCGCAGGGATACCCGGGGAGCTGTTTTTT
many	TRBV11-2	-	TRBJ2-1	CASSLGLGVPNEQFF	TGTGCCAGCAGCTTAGGGTTAGGCGTTCCCAATGAGCAGTTCTTC
many	TRBV6-5	-	TRBJ2-5	CASSYQGLEGETQYF	TGTGCCAGCAGTTACCAGGGACTCGAGGGAGAGACCCAGTACTTC
many	TRBV6-5	-	TRBJ2-2	CASSYWNTGELFF	TGTGCCAGCAGTTACTGGAACACCGGGGAGCTGTTTTTT
few	TRBV12-3/TRBV12-4	-	TRBJ2-1	CASSSRDGSYNEQFF	TGTGCCAGCAGTTCCCGGGACGGATCCTACAATGAGCAGTTCTTC
many	TRBV7-9	TRBD1	TRBJ2-1	CASSRQGWDEQFF	TGTGCCAGCAGCCGACAGGGTTGGGATGAGCAGTTCTTC
-	TRBV6-5	-	TRBJ2-1	CASRAGRFNEQFF	TGTGCCAGCAGGGCGGGACGCTTCAATGAGCAGTTCTTC
-	TRBV28	-	TRBJ1-2	CASSLLDQGYGYTF	TGTGCCAGCAGTTTATTAGATCAGGGCTATGGCTACACCTTC
many	TRBV2	-	TRBJ1-4	CASSEVRDHEKLFF	TGTGCCAGCAGTGAAGTCAGGGATCATGAAAAACTGTTTTTT
many	TRBV28	-	TRBJ1-2	CASSYQNYGYTF	TGTGCCAGCAGTTACCAGAACTATGGCTACACCTTC
many	TRBV20-1	-	TRBJ1-2	CSARDPVVVDRYTF	TGCAGTGCTAGAGACCCGGTGGTCGTAGATCGCTACACCTTC
-	TRBV20-1	TRBD1	TRBJ1-5	CSARDWGQGIGQPQHF	TGCAGTGCTAGAGATTGGGGACAGGGAATTGGGCAGCCCCAGCATTTT
many	TRBV28	-	TRBJ2-1	CASSWSVNEQFF	TGTGCCAGCAGTTGGTCCGTCAATGAGCAGTTCTTC